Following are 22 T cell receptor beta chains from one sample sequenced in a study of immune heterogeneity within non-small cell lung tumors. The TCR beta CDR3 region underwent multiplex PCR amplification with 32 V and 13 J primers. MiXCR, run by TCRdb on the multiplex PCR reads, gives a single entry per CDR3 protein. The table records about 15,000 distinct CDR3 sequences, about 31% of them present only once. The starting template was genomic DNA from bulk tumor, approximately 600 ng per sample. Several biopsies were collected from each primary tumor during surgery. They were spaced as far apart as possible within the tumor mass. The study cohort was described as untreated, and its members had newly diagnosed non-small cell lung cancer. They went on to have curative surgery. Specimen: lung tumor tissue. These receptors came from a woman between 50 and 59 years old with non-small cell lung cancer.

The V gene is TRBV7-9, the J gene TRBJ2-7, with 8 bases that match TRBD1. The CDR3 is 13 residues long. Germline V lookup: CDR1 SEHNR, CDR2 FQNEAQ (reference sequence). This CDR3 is CGVGDRSSYEQYV. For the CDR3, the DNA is TGTGGGGTGGGGGACAGGAGCTCCTACGAGCAGTACGTC.

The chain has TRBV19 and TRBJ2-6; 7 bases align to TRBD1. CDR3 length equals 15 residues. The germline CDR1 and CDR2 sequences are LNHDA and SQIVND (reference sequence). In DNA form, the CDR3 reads TGTGCAGTGGCGGACAGGAGCTCTGGGGCCAACGTCCTGACTTTC. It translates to CAVADRSSGANVLTF.

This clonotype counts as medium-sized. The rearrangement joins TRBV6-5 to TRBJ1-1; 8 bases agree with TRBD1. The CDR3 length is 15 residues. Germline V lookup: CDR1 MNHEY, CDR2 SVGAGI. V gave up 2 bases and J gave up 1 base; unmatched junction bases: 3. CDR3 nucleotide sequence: TGTGCCAGCAGTTACGGCGACAGGGGGAACACTGAAGCTTTCTTT. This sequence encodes CASSYGDRGNTEAFF.

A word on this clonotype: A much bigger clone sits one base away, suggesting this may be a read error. CDR3 nucleotides: TGTGCCAGCAGTAAAATACAGGGGGCGAGCGAAAAACTGTTTTTT. This codes for CASSKIQGASEKLFF. The chain has TRBV6-1 and TRBJ1-4, with 9 bases identical to TRBD1. The CDR3 runs 15 residues. V shed 5 bases, J shed 8 bases, and the junction held 9 bases outside the gene matches. CDR1 is MNHNS, CDR2 SASEGT, per germline.

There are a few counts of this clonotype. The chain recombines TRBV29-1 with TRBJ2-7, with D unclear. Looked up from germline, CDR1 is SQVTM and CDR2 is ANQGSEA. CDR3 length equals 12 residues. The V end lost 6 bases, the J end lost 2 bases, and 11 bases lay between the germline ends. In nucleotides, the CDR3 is TGCAGCGTCACCGGGCCTCCCTACGAGCAGTACTTC. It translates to CSVTGPPYEQYF.

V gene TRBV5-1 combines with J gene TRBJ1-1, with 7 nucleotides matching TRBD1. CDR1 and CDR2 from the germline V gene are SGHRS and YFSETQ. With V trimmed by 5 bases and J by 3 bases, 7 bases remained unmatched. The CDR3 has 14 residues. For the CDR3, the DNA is TGCGCCAGCAGACATGACAGGGCCGACACTGAAGCTTTCTTT. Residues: CASRHDRADTEAFF.

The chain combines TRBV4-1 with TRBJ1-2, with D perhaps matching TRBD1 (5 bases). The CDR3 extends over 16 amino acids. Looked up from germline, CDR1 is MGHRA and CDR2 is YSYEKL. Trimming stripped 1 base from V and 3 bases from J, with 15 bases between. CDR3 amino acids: CASSQGYWGSDYGYTF. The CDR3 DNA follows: TGCGCCAGCAGCCAAGGATACTGGGGCTCGGACTATGGCTACACCTTC.

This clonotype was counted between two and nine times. The CDR3 protein is CASSFSGGNEQFF. The CDR3 bases are TGTGCCAGCAGTTTTTCGGGGGGTAATGAGCAGTTCTTC. This chain joins TRBV27 and TRBJ2-1; 7 positions match TRBD2. Germline lookup yields CDR1 MNHEY and CDR2 SMNVEV (reference sequence). The V and J ends lost 3 bases and 7 bases, in that order; junction bases with no gene match: 3. The CDR3 is made up of 13 amino acids.

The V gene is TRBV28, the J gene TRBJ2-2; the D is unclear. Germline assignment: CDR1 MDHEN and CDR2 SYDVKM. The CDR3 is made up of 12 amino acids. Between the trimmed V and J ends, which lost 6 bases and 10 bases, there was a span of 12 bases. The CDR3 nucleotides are TGTGCCAGCAGGTTACCTCAGGAGGAGCTGTTTTTT. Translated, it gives CASRLPQEELFF.

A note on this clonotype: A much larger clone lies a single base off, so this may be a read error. The CDR3 DNA is TGTGCCATCCATACAGGGGGCAAGTACGAGCAGTACTTC. As protein: CAIHTGGKYEQYF. The chain employs TRBV10-3 and TRBJ2-7; TRBD1 matches 9 bases. Germline trimming cut 8 bases from V and 4 bases from J; bases unmatched to any gene: 6. Germline loops: CDR1 ENHRY, CDR2 SYGVKD. The CDR3 length is 13 residues.

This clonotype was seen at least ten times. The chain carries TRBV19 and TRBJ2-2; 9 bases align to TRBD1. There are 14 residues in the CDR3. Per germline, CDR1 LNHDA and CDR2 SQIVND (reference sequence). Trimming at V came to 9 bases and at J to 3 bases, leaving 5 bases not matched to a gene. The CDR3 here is CASRRDRDTGELFF. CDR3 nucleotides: TGTGCCAGCCGTCGGGACAGGGACACCGGGGAGCTGTTTTTT.

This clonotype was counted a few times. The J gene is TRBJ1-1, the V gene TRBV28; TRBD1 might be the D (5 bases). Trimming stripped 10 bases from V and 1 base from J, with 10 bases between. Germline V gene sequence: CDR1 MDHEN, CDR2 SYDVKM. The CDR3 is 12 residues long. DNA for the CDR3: TGTGCCATCAGGGAGAGGAACACTGAAGCTTTCTTT. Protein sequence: CAIRERNTEAFF.

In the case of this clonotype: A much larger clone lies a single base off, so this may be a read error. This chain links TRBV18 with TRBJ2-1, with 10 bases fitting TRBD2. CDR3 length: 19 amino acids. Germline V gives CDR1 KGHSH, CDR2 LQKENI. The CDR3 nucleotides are TGTGCCAGCTCACCGGGGCTAGCGGGGGTACAAACCTCCTACAATGATCAGTTCTTC. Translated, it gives CASSPGLAGVQTSYNDQFF.

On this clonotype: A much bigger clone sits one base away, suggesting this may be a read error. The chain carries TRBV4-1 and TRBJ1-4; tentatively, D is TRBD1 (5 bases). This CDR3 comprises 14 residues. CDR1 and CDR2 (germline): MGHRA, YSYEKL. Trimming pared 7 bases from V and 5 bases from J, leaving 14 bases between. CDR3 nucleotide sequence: TGCGCCAGCATCCCAGGGCAAGGGAATGAAAAACTGTTTTTT. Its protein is CASIPGQGNEKLFF.

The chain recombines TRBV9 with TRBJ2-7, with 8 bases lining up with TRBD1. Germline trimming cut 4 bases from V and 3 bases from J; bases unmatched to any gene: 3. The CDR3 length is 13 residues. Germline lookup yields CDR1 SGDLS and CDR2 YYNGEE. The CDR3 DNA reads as TGTGCCAGCAGCCGACAGGGGCTCTACGAGCAGTACTTC. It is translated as CASSRQGLYEQYF.

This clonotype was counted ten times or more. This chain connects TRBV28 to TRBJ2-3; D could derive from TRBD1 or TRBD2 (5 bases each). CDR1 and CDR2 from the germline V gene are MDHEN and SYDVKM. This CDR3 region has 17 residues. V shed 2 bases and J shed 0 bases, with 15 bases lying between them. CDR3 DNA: TGTGCCAGCAGTTTAAACGGGGCAGGCGCTAGCACAGATACGCAGTATTTT. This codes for CASSLNGAGASTDTQYF.

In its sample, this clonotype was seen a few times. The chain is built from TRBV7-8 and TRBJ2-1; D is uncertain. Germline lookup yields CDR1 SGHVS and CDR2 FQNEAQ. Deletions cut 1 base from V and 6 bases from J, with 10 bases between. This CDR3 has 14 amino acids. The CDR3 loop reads CASSLGIPANEQFF. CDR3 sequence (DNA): TGTGCCAGCAGCTTAGGTATCCCAGCCAATGAGCAGTTCTTC.

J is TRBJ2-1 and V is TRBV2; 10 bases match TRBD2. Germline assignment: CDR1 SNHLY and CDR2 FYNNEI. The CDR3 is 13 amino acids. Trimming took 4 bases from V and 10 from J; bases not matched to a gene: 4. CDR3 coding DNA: TGTGCCAGCAGTGCGGGACTAGCGTCAGAGCAGTTCTTC. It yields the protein CASSAGLASEQFF.

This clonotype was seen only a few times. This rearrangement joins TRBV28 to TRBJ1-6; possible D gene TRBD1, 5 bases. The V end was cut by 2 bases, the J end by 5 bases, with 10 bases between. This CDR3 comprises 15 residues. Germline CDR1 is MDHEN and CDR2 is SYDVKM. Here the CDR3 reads CASSLGGWDNSPLHF. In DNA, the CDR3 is TGTGCCAGCAGTTTAGGGGGATGGGATAATTCACCCCTCCACTTT.

CDR3: CASSLGQGTSLSNSPLHF. The CDR3 nucleotides read TGTGCCAGCAGCTTGGGGCAGGGAACAAGCCTGAGCAATTCACCCCTCCACTTT. The chain has TRBV5-4 and TRBJ1-6; D perhaps matches TRBD1 (5 bases). Germline CDR1 SGHNT, CDR2 YYREEE (reference sequence). The CDR3 is 18 amino acids. The ends were cut back, 0 bases at V and 7 bases at J, with 20 bases in the middle.

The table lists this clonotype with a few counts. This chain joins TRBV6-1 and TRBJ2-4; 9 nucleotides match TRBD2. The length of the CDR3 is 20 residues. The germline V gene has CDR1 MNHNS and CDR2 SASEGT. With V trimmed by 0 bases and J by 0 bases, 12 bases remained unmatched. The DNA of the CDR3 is TGTGCCAGCAGTGAAGCGGGGAGGGATAGCGGGGGCCTAGCCAAAAACATTCAGTACTTC. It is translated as CASSEAGRDSGGLAKNIQYF.

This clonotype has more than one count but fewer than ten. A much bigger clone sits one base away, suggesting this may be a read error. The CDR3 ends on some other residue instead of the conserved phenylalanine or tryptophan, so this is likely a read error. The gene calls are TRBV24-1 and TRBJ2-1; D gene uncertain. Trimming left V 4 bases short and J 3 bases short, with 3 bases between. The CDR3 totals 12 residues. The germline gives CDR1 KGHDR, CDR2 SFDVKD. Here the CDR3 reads CATSEHYNEQFL. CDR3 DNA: TGTGCCACCAGTGAACACTACAATGAGCAGTTCTTA.